These 25 T cell receptor beta chains share one sample of origin, sequenced in a study of blood T cells in healthy people across ages. The second PCR ran about 6 to 12 cycles with a sample-barcoded 5' primer and J-beta primers. TCRdb re-derived calls from the 5' RACE reads in MiXCR, one entry per CDR3 protein. Of 800,000 or so distinct CDR3 sequences listed, 20% to 25% were seen once; the top ten hold roughly 3.8%. The sample was also reused in another study, on T cells of mothers and their children.

The sequenced sample was blood. Receptors were obtained from a boy aged 10-17 years in good health.

This clonotype was seen a few times. V gene TRBV7-3 combines with J gene TRBJ1-1; 11 nucleotides match TRBD1. Germline CDR1 SGHTA, CDR2 FQGTGA. This CDR3 comprises 18 residues. V trimming: 5 bases; J trimming: 4 bases; junction bases outside the gene matches: 15. CDR3 DNA sequence: TGTGCCAGCAGCCCAAGGGCCCGCGGGACAGGGGGACGCACTGAAGCTTTCTTT. This sequence encodes CASSPRARGTGGRTEAFF.

The V call is TRBV6-5, the J call TRBJ2-5; no clear D gene. TRBJ2-7 explains the end of the DNA better; the J call may be wrong. Germline assignment: CDR1 MNHEY and CDR2 SVGAGI. There are 13 residues in the CDR3. In nucleotides, the CDR3 is TGTGCCAGCAGTAACAGCGTACCCTACGAGCAGTACTTC. Protein sequence: CASSNSVPYEQYF.

The chain carries TRBV24-1 and TRBJ2-7, with 7 bases aligning to TRBD1. CDR1 and CDR2 (germline): KGHDR, SFDVKD. CDR3 length: 15 residues. V gave up 5 bases and J gave up 2 bases; unmatched junction bases: 8. CDR3 nucleotides: TGTGCCACCAGTGGCAACGGGACAGCCACCTACGAGCAGTACTTC. It yields the protein CATSGNGTATYEQYF.

The table lists this clonotype with a few counts. J is TRBJ2-3 and V is TRBV12-3 or TRBV12-4, with 10 bases identical to TRBD2. This CDR3 comprises 15 residues. With 5 bases clipped from V and 13 bases from J, the junction kept 15 bases outside the gene matches. The CDR3 DNA follows: TGTGCCAGCAGTCGGTCTAGCGGGAGAACCGATGCGGAGTATTTT. This gives the protein CASSRSSGRTDAEYF.

The chain combines TRBV7-2 with TRBJ1-4, with TRBD1 matching 7 bases. Trimming took 4 bases from V and 10 from J; bases not matched to a gene: 9. CDR1 is SGHTA and CDR2 is FQGNSA in the germline V gene. The CDR3 covers 14 residues. CDR3 sequence reads: CASSWGQSEGKLFF. CDR3 coding DNA: TGTGCCAGCAGCTGGGGACAGTCCGAGGGAAAACTGTTTTTT. The full variable domain, its missing parts supplied by reference TRBV7-2 and TRBJ1-4, is GAGVSQSPSNKVTEKGKDVELRCDPISGHTALYWYRQSLGQGLEFLIYFQGNSAPDKSGLPSDRFSAERTGGSVSTLTIQRTQQEDSAVYLCASSWGQSEGKLFFGSGTQLSVL.

Comments on this clonotype: One junction end does not reproduce the germline sequence, and a read error may be involved. The CDR3 is CASSRTGPNQLQHF. The CDR3 DNA is TGTGCCAGCAGTCGGACAGGGCCGAATCAGCTCCAGCATTTT. This rearrangement joins TRBV12-3 or TRBV12-4 to TRBJ1-5, with 8 positions matching TRBD1. The CDR3 sequence is 14 residues long.

The chain joins TRBV28 to TRBJ1-5; TRBD1 might be the D (5 bases). The V gene's germline CDR1 is MDHEN and CDR2 SYDVKM. This CDR3 has 14 residues. V was clipped by 5 bases and J by 3 bases, with 11 bases between them. The CDR3 loop is CASSPDSDNQPQHF. The CDR3 DNA follows: TGTGCCAGCAGTCCCGACAGTGACAATCAGCCCCAGCATTTT.

The chain couples TRBV2 to TRBJ1-1, with D unclear. This CDR3 has 15 residues. The germline gives CDR1 SNHLY, CDR2 FYNNEI. The ends were cut back, 1 base at V and 3 bases at J, with 12 bases in the middle. The CDR3 sequence: CASSEVSPRYTEAFF. CDR3 nucleotide sequence: TGTGCCAGCAGTGAAGTTTCTCCGAGATACACTGAAGCTTTCTTT. Looking up the rest from reference TRBV2 and TRBJ1-1 gives the full variable domain: EPEVTQTPSHQVTQMGQEVILRCVPISNHLYFYWYRQILGQKVEFLVSFYNNEISEKSEIFDDQFSVERPDGSNFTLKIRSTKLEDSAMYFCASSEVSPRYTEAFFGQGTRLTVV.

This clonotype came up a few times. V usage is TRBV20-1 and J usage is TRBJ2-2; TRBD2 agrees at 8 bases. This CDR3 region has 14 residues. The V segment lost 3 bases and the J segment 5 bases; nucleotides outside the gene matches: 5. Germline loops: CDR1 DFQATT, CDR2 SNEGSKA (reference sequence). This CDR3 reads CSARTQRETGELFF. In DNA, the CDR3 is TGCAGTGCTAGGACCCAGCGGGAGACCGGGGAGCTGTTTTTT.

The chain links TRBV28 to TRBJ2-7, with D unclear. V dropped 10 bases and J dropped 2 bases, with 9 bases sitting between them. The CDR3 totals 11 residues. Germline V gene lookup returns CDR1 MDHEN and CDR2 SYDVKM. The CDR3 nucleotides read TGTGCCACCCGGGCAGCCTACGAGCAGTACTTC. Amino acid sequence: CATRAAYEQYF.

This chain joins TRBV29-1 and TRBJ2-1; 9 bases fit TRBD2. The CDR3 is 14 residues long. V trimming: 3 bases; J trimming: 8 bases; junction bases outside the gene matches: 8. Germline CDR1 and CDR2: SQVTM and ANQGSEA. The CDR3 DNA follows: TGCAGCGTTGACGTTAGCGGGAGAAACGATGAGCAGTTCTTC. Translated: CSVDVSGRNDEQFF.

A few counts support this clonotype. This chain uses TRBV2 with TRBJ2-7, with D tentatively TRBD1 (6 bases). The CDR3 has 15 amino acids. The V end was cut by 0 bases, the J end by 2 bases, with 11 bases between. Germline V gene data show CDR1 as SNHLY and CDR2 as FYNNEI. CDR3 in amino acids: CASSEAQGLPYEQYF. For the CDR3, the DNA is TGTGCCAGCAGTGAAGCGCAGGGGTTACCCTACGAGCAGTACTTC.

This sequence joins TRBV4-3 and TRBJ1-4; 9 bases map to TRBD1. The CDR3 is 18 residues long. V lost 1 base and J lost 2; bases outside the gene matches: 8. From germline, CDR1 is LGHNA and CDR2 YSLEER. Here the CDR3 reads CASSQALDRGSTNEKLFF. Written as DNA, the CDR3 is TGCGCCAGCAGCCAAGCTTTGGACAGGGGTTCTACTAATGAAAAACTGTTTTTT.

This clonotype was found a few times. The rearrangement links TRBV27 to TRBJ2-7; TRBD1 might be the D (5 bases). V gave up 5 bases and J gave up 1 base, with 9 bases separating them. Looked up from germline, CDR1 is MNHEY and CDR2 is SMNVEV (reference sequence). The CDR3 is 13 residues long. This chain's CDR3 is CASSDDSSYEQYF. The CDR3 DNA is TGTGCCAGCAGTGATGACAGTTCCTACGAGCAGTACTTC.

The chain links TRBV20-1 to TRBJ1-4; the D gene is possibly TRBD1 (6 bases). CDR3 length equals 14 residues. Trimming pared 3 bases from V and 3 bases from J, leaving 11 bases between. Germline V gene sequence: CDR1 DFQATT, CDR2 SNEGSKA (reference sequence). In nucleotides, the CDR3 is TGCAGTGCTAGTGTGGCAGGGGCTAATGAAAAACTGTTTTTT. It specifies CSASVAGANEKLFF.

The chain employs TRBV29-1 and TRBJ2-7, with 9 bases fitting TRBD1. J gave up 2 bases and V 6 bases, and 2 bases lay outside the gene matches. There are 12 residues in the CDR3. CDR1 is SQVTM, CDR2 ANQGSEA, per germline. The CDR3 DNA sequence: TGCAGCGTCAGGACAGGGGCCTACGAGCAGTACTTC. Its protein product is CSVRTGAYEQYF.

This clonotype was seen more than once but under ten times. The rearrangement joins TRBV2 to TRBJ1-2; 8 bases fit TRBD1. This CDR3 is 17 amino acids long. Per germline, CDR1 SNHLY and CDR2 FYNNEI. Trimming took 2 bases from V and 5 from J; bases not matched to a gene: 13. The CDR3 loop reads CASSEPFKTGVGYGYTF. CDR3 nucleotides: TGTGCCAGCAGTGAACCCTTCAAGACAGGGGTAGGGTATGGCTACACCTTC. The complete variable domain, with remaining parts taken from reference TRBV2 and TRBJ1-2, reads EPEVTQTPSHQVTQMGQEVILRCVPISNHLYFYWYRQILGQKVEFLVSFYNNEISEKSEIFDDQFSVERPDGSNFTLKIRSTKLEDSAMYFCASSEPFKTGVGYGYTFGSGTRLTVV.

The chain has TRBV21-1 and TRBJ2-1; TRBD2 reflects the table's D call only, with no check against the DNA. TRBV21-1 is deemed a pseudogene. This CDR3 is built from 15 residues. The CDR3 is CASSKEPGPRDEQFF. DNA for the CDR3: TGTGCCAGCAGCAAAGAACCGGGACCTAGGGATGAGCAGTTCTTC.

The chain links TRBV28 to TRBJ1-2; D remains unclear. The V end lost 6 bases, the J end lost 6 bases, and 11 bases lay between the germline ends. The CDR3 extends over 12 amino acids. The germline CDR1 and CDR2 sequences are MDHEN and SYDVKM. The chain's CDR3 is CASSPPIDGYTF. For the CDR3, the DNA is TGTGCCAGCAGCCCCCCCATTGATGGCTACACCTTC.

This clonotype was seen a few times. The rearrangement links TRBV20-1 to TRBJ2-3; D is possibly TRBD1 (6 bases). Germline lookup yields CDR1 DFQATT and CDR2 SNEGSKA (reference sequence). This CDR3 has 16 residues. V lost 0 bases and J lost 4, with 17 bases in between. The CDR3 region is CSARDRRNRAADTQYF. The CDR3 DNA follows: TGCAGTGCTAGAGATCGGCGGAACAGGGCCGCAGATACGCAGTATTTT.

This clonotype has just a few counts. The gene calls are TRBV11-2 and TRBJ2-6, with 8 nucleotides matching TRBD1. This CDR3 region has 18 residues. CDR1 and CDR2 (germline): SGHAT, FQNNGV. Trimming at V came to 4 bases and at J to 0 bases, leaving 8 bases not matched to a gene. The CDR3 sequence is CASSSRTGINSGANVLTF. CDR3 bases: TGTGCCAGCAGCTCGAGGACAGGGATTAACTCTGGGGCCAACGTCCTGACTTTC.

J is TRBJ1-4 and V is TRBV4-3, with unresolved D. The CDR3 is 14 residues long. Trimming cost V 0 bases and J 10 bases, with 12 bases left between them. Germline CDR1 and CDR2: LGHNA and YSLEER. The CDR3 here is CASSQETGIGKLFF. The DNA for the CDR3 is TGCGCCAGCAGCCAAGAAACGGGGATCGGAAAACTGTTTTTT.

This sequence joins TRBV7-9 and TRBJ2-2, with unresolved D. Germline V CDR1 and CDR2: SEHNR, FQNEAQ (reference sequence). The CDR3 is 14 residues long. The V gene lost 2 bases and the J gene lost 4 bases, with 8 bases spanning the gap. Here the CDR3 reads CASSLLASTGELFF. The CDR3 DNA reads as TGTGCCAGCAGCTTATTGGCTTCCACCGGGGAGCTGTTTTTT. Full variable domain (missing parts from reference TRBV7-9 and TRBJ2-2): DTGVSQNPRHKITKRGQNVTFRCDPISEHNRLYWYRQTLGQGPEFLTYFQNEAQLEKSRLLSDRFSAERPKGSFSTLEIQRTEQGDSAMYLCASSLLASTGELFFGEGSRLTVL.

The chain joins TRBV6-2 or TRBV6-3 to TRBJ2-1; 8 nucleotides line up with TRBD2. In germline, CDR1 is MNHEY, CDR2 SVGEGT. The CDR3 length is 16 residues. V lost 6 bases, J lost 5 bases, and 12 bases stayed unmatched. The CDR3 DNA is TGTGCCAGCAGGCACACCGGGACTAGACCCGACAATGAGCAGTTCTTC. Protein: CASRHTGTRPDNEQFF.

The chain combines TRBV7-9 with TRBJ1-1; weak D call: TRBD1 (5 bases). Germline loops: CDR1 SEHNR, CDR2 FQNEAQ (reference sequence). The V end lost 5 bases, the J end lost 6 bases, and 25 bases lay between the germline ends. CDR3 size: 17 residues. Written as DNA, the CDR3 is TGTGCCAGCAGCCCCAGCGCGTCGGGGGGACGTTGGTCTGAAGCTTTCTTT. Encoded protein: CASSPSASGGRWSEAFF.